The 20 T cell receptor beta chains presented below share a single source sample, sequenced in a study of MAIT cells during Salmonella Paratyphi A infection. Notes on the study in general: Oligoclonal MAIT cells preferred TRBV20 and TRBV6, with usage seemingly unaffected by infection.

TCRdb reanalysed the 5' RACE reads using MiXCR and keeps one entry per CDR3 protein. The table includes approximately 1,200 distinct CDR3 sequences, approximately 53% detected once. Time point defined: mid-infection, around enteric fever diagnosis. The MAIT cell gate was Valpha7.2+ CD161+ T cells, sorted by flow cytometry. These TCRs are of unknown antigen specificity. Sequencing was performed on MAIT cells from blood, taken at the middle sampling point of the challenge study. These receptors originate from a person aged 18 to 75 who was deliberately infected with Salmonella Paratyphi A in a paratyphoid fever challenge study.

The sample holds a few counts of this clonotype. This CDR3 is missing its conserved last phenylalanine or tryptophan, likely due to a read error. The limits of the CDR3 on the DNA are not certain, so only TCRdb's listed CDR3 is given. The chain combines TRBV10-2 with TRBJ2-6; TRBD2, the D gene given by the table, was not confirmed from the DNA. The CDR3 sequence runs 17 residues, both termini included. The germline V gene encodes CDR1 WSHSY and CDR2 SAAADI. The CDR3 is CASSSGTSMEGEKGRKG.

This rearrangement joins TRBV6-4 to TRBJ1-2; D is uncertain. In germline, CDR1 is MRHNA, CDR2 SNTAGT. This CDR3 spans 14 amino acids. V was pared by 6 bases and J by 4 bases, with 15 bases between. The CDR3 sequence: CASRDLEGLYGYTF. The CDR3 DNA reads TGTGCCAGCAGAGATCTGGAAGGCCTCTATGGCTACACCTTC.

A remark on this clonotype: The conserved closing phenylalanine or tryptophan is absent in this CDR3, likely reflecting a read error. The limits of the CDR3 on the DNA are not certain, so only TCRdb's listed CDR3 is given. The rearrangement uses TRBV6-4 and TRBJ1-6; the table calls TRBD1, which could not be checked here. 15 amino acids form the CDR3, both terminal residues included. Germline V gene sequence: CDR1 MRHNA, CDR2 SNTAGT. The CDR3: CASSDSADGKEKRKG.

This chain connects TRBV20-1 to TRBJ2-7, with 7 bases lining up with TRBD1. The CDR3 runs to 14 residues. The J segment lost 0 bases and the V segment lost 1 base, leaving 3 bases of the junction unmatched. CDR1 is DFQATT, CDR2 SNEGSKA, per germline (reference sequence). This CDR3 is CSARGTGDSYEQYF. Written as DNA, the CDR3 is TGCAGTGCTAGAGGGACAGGAGACTCCTACGAGCAGTACTTC.

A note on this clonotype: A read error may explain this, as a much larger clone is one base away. The CDR3 sequence is CSARENRGPEQYF. In nucleotides, the CDR3 is TGCAGTGCTAGAGAGAACAGGGGGCCCGAGCAGTACTTC. V and J are TRBV20-1 and TRBJ2-7; 9 bases map to TRBD1. The germline V gene has CDR1 DFQATT and CDR2 SNEGSKA (reference sequence). This CDR3 contains 13 residues. J lost 6 bases, V lost 0 bases, and 3 bases had no gene match.

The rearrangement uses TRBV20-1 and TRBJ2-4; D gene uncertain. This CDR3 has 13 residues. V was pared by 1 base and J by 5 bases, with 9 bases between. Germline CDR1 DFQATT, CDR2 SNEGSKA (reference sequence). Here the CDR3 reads CSARGRLENIQYF. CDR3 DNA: TGCAGTGCTAGAGGCAGGCTAGAAAACATTCAGTACTTC.

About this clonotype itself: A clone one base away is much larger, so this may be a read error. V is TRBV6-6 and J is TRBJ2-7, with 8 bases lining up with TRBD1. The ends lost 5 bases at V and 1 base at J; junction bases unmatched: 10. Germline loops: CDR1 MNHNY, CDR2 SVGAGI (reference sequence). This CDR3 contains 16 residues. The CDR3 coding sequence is TGTGCCAGCAGTGACCCGGGACAGGAAAAATCCTACGAGCAGTACTTC. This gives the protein CASSDPGQEKSYEQYF.

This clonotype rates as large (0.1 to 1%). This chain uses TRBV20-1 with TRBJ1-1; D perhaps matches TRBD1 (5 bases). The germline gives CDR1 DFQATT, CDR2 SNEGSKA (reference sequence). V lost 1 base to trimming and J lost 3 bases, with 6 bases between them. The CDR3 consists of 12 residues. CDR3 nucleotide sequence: TGCAGTGCTAGAGCGGGGGACACTGAAGCTTTCTTT. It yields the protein CSARAGDTEAFF.

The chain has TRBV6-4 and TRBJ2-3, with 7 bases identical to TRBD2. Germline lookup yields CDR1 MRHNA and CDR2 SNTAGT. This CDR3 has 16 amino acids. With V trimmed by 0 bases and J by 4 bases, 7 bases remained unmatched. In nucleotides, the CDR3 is TGTGCCAGCAGTGACTCGGAGCAGGGAGGGGCAGATACGCAGTATTTT. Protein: CASSDSEQGGADTQYF.

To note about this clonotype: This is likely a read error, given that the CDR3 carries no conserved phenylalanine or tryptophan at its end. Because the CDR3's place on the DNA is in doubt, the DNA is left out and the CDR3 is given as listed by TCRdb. The CDR3 protein is CASSESSGTYNEYS. The rearrangement joins TRBV6-4 to TRBJ2-1; no check of the table's D call, TRBD2, against the DNA was made. With termini counted, the CDR3 has 14 amino acids. Germline V gene data show CDR1 as MRHNA and CDR2 as SNTAGT.

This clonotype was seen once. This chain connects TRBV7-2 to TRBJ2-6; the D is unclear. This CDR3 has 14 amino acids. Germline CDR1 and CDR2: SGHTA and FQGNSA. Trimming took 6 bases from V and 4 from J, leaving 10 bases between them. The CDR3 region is CASRQNLGANVLTF. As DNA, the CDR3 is TGTGCCAGCAGACAAAATCTCGGGGCCAACGTCCTGACTTTC.

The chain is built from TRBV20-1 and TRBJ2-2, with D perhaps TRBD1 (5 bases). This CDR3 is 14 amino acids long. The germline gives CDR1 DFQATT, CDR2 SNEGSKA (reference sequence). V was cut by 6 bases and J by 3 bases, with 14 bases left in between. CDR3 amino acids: CSASSQGDTGELFF. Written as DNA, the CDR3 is TGCAGTGCCAGCAGCCAAGGGGACACCGGGGAGCTGTTTTTT.

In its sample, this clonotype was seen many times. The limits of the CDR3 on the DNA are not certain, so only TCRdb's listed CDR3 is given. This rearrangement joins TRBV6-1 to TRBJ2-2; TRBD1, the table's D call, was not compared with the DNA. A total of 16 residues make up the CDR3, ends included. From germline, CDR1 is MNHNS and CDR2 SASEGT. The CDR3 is CASSAGTGDTGELFFF.

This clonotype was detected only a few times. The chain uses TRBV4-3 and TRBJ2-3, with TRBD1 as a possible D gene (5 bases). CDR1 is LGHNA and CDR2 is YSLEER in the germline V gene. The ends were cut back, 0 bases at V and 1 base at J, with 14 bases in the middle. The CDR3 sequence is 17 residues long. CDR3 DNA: TGCGCCAGCAGCCAAGAACGAGGTGACAGTGGCACAGATACGCAGTATTTT. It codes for CASSQERGDSGTDTQYF.

CDR3 nucleotide sequence: TGTGCCAGCAGCCAAGATCCGCCAGCAGGGGAGAGATCACCCCTCCACTTT. Translated, it gives CASSQDPPAGERSPLHF. V gene TRBV4-2 combines with J gene TRBJ1-6, with TRBD1 as a possible D gene (6 bases). The CDR3 extends over 17 amino acids. V was clipped by 0 bases and J by 10 bases, with 19 bases between them. Per the germline V gene, CDR1 is LGHNA and CDR2 is YNFKEQ.

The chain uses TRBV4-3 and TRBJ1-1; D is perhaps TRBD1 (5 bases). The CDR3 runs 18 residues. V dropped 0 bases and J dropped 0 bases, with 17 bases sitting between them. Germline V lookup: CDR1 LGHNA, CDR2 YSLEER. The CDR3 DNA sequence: TGCGCCAGCAGCCAAGATAGAGGGGATCTTCTTATGAACACTGAAGCTTTCTTT. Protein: CASSQDRGDLLMNTEAFF.

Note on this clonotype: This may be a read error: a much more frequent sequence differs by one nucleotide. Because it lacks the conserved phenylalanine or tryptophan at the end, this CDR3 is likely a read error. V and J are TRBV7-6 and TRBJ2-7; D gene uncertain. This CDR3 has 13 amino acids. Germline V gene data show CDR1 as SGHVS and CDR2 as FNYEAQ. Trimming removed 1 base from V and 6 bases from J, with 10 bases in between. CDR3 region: CASSLGKGTEQYC. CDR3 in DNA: TGTGCCAGCAGCTTAGGAAAGGGCACCGAGCAGTACTGC.

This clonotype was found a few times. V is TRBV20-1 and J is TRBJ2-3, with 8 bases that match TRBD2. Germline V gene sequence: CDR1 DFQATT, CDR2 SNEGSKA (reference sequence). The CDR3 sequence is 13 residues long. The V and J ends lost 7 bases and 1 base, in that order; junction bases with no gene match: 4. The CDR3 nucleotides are TGCAGTGAAACAGCGGGGGGCACAGATACGCAGTATTTT. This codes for CSETAGGTDTQYF.

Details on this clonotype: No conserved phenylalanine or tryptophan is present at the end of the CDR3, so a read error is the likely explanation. In DNA, the CDR3 is TGTGCCAGCAAAAAGGGGCCGACCGACACCGGGGAGCTGTTTTTG. Its translation: CASKKGPTDTGELFL. The chain is built from TRBV28 and TRBJ2-2; D perhaps matches TRBD1 (5 bases). Germline V gene sequence: CDR1 MDHEN, CDR2 SYDVKM. The CDR3 is 15 residues long. V was trimmed by 7 bases and J by 3 bases, leaving 15 bases between them.

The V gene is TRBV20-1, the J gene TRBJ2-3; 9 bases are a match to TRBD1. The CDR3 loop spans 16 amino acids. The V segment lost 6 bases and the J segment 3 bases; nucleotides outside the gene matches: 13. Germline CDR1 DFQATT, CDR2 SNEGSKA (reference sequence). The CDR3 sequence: CSASRSTGGETDTQYF. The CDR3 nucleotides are TGCAGTGCCAGCAGGTCGACAGGGGGAGAAACAGATACGCAGTATTTT.